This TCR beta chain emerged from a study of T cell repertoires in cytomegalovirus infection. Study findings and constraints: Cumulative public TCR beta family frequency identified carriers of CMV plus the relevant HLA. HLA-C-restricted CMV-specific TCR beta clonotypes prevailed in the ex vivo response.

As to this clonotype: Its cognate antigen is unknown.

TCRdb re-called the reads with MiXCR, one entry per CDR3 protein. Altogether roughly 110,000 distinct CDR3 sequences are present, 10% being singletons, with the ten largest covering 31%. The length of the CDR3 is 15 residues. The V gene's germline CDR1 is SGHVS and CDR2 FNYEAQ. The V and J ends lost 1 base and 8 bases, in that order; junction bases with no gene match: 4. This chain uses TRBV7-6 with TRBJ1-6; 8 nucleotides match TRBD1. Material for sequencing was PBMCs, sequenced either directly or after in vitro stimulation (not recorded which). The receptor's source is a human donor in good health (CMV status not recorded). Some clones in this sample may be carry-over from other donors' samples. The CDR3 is CASSLGPGGDSPLHF. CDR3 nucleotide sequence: TGTGCCAGCAGCTTAGGTCCAGGGGGCGATTCACCCCTCCACTTT.